This T cell receptor beta chain was sequenced in a study of T-cell reconstitution after alpha-beta-depleted transplantation in children. Study results and caveats: Hyperexpanded clones declined; after one year, newly produced T cells mostly supplied diversity. Reports say that about two months after transplant, the alpha-beta T cells came out of several hundred graft clones that had expanded. Where some patients showed high TCRbeta diversity at day 60, it came from recipient T cells and thymic progenitors that had survived.

Between the trimmed V and J ends, which lost 8 bases and 4 bases, there was a span of 8 bases. The CDR3 runs to 11 residues. TCRbeta library construction was performed incorporating unique molecular identifiers. TCRdb called the PCR reads again in MiXCR, with one record for every CDR3 protein. The data hold about 440,000 distinct CDR3 sequences, with over 40% observed a single time. This clonotype has a handful of counts. The antigen is not known. This TCR was sampled from a girl aged 2-10 years with aplastic anemia, due to receive a stem cell transplant. The chain uses TRBV12-3 or TRBV12-4 and TRBJ2-5; D is unclear. The source was PBMCs, collected before TCRalphabeta/CD19-depleted stem cell transplant. The CDR3 DNA reads TGTGCCAGCGGCAAGATAGAGACCCAGTACTTC. This translates into CASGKIETQYF.